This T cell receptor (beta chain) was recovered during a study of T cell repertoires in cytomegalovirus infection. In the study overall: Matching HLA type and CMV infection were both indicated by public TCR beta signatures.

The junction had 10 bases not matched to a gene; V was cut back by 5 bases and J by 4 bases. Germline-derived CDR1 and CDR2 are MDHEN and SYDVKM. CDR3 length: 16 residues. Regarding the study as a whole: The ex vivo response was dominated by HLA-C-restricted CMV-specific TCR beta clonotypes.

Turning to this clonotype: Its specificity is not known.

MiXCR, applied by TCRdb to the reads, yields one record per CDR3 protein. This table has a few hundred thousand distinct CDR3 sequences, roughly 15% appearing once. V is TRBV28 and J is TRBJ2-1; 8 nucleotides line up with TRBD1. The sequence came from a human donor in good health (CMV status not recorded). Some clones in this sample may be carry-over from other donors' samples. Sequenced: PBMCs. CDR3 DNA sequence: TGTGCCAGCAGTCCCCGTCGAGGGGACAGGTACAATGAGCAGTTCTTC. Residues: CASSPRRGDRYNEQFF.